The TCR beta chain described here comes from a study of T cell repertoires in cytomegalovirus infection. Overall study context: Indications came from public TCR beta signatures; they pointed to CMV infection and to a matching HLA type. Study-wide results and caveats: Dominating the ex vivo response were HLA-C-restricted CMV-specific TCR beta clonotypes.

TCRdb processed the reads anew with MiXCR; each CDR3 protein has one entry. The sample shows approximately 190,000 distinct CDR3 sequences, nearly 9.5% of them seen only once. V lost 0 bases to trimming and J lost 4 bases, with 12 bases between them. The V gene's germline CDR1 is MNHNY and CDR2 SVGAGI (reference sequence). The CDR3 has 15 amino acids. This clonotype was seen ten or more times. The antigen is unknown. The TCR originated in a human donor in good health (CMV status not recorded). Some clones in this sample may be carry-over from other donors' samples. The chain links TRBV6-6 to TRBJ2-5, with TRBD1 as a possible D gene (6 bases). Material: PBMCs. Here the CDR3 DNA reads TGTGCCAGCAGTTACTCTGGGGGCGGCGGAGAGACCCAGTACTTC. Its protein is CASSYSGGGGETQYF.